This record covers a single TCR beta chain. Its antigen is unknown. Naivety in CD8+ T cells corresponded to a CD45RO-CCR7+CD27+CD95- phenotype. The sample belongs to a study of CXCR3-negative and CXCR3-positive naive CD8 T cells. Study observations and caveats: A higher hydrophobicity marked the TRB CDR3s of CXCR3-positive naive cells versus CXCR3-negative naive cells. Naive cells that were CXCR3-negative or CXCR3-positive used TRBV-TRBJ genes alike, while memory cells diverged. Both naive subsets showed comparably high diversity, and memory CD8+ cells showed much lower diversity.

Germline CDR1 reads MNHNY; CDR2 reads SVGAGI (reference sequence). This CDR3 region has 13 residues. UMI-labeled TRB cDNA libraries were prepared by 5' RACE. After re-calling the 5' RACE reads, TCRdb lists one entry per CDR3 protein, DNA absent. The sample shows about 120,000 distinct CDR3 sequences, and about 0.34% sits with its ten largest clones. The specimen was naive CXCR3+ CD8+ T cells from blood. Subset defined: CD45RO-CCR7+CD27+CD95- naive CD8+ T cells expressing CXCR3 (TNR3+). The J gene is TRBJ2-7, the V gene TRBV6-6. The receptor's source is a human donor in good health. Some clones in this sample may be carry-over from other donors' samples. The CDR3 protein is CASSYSMSYEQYF.